This T cell receptor beta chain was sequenced for a study of identical twins. The V gene's germline CDR1 is MNHNS and CDR2 SASEGT. V shed 1 base, J shed 8 bases, and the junction held 12 bases outside the gene matches. The CDR3 has 16 amino acids. All donors comprised healthy Caucasians. This clonotype showed up many times. Its antigen is undetermined. Whole-study results and caveats: Researchers reported excess low generation probability among twin-shared out-of-frame alpha sequences. Weaker excess twin sharing was observed in beta out-of-frame sequences.

Unique molecular identifiers were present on the cDNA, and a universal primer site came from template switching. One entry per CDR3 protein, called by TCRdb with MiXCR from the 5' RACE reads. The sample holds around 280,000 distinct CDR3 sequences, under 9% seen once. These data were also filed under a second study, of yellow fever vaccine responses in identical twins.

The specimen was memory (CD45RO+) T cells sorted from blood. V and J are TRBV6-1 and TRBJ1-2; 8 nucleotides line up with TRBD1. This sequence originates from a woman under 30 in good health. CDR3 in DNA: TGTGCCAGCAGTGAAGGCCGCTGGGGACAGGCTTTAGGCTACACCTTC. Protein: CASSEGRWGQALGYTF.